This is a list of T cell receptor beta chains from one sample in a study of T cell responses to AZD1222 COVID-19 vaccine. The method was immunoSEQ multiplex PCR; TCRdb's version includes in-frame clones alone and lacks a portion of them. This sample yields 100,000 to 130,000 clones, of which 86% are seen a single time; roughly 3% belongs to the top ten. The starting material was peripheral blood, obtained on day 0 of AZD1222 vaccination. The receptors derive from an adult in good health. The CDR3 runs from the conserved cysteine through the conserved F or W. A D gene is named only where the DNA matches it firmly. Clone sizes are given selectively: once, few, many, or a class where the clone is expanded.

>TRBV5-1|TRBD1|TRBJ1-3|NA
TGCGCCAGCAGCCAGGGACAGGGGATTCACTCTGGAAACACCATATATTTT
CASSQGQGIHSGNTIYF
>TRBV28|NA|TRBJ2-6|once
TGTGCCAGCAGTTTCGGGGTCACTGGGGCCAACGTCCTGACTTTC
CASSFGVTGANVLTF
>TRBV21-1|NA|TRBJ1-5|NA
TGTGCCACTCCCCAGTTCCGGGACAGGGCGAACCGGCAGCCCCAGCATTTT
CATPQFRDRANRQPQHF
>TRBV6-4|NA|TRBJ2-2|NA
TGTGCCAGCAGTGACTCCGTAGGGAGTGCCGGGGAGCTGTTTTTT
CASSDSVGSAGELFF
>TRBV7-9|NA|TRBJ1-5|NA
TGTGCCAGCAGCCCGGTGGGGGGTCAGCCCCAGCATTTT
CASSPVGGQPQHF
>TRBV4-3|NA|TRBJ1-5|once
TGCGCCAGCAGCCACTCCGGGGGGCCCCAGCATTTT
CASSHSGGPQHF
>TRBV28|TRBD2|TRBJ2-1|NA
TGTGCCAGCAGTTTTTTGGCTAGCGGGGGGCACAGCTCCTACAATGAGCAGTTCTTC
CASSFLASGGHSSYNEQFF
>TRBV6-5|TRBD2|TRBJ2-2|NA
TGTGCCAGCACGTTTCAGCGGGGCACCGGGGAGCTGTTTTTT
CASTFQRGTGELFF
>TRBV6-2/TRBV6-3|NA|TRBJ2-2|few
TGTGCCAGCAGTTACTCGATCGGGGAACCCGGGGAGCTGTTTTTT
CASSYSIGEPGELFF
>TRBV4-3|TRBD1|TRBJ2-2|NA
TGCGCCAGCAGCCTTTCCCGCGGACAGGCGTTCGCGAACACCGGGGAGCTGTTTTTT
CASSLSRGQAFANTGELFF
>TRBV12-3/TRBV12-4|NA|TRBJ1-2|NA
TGTGCCAGCAGTTTCCAGTCCCTCTATGGCTACACCTTC
CASSFQSLYGYTF
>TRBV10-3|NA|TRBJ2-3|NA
TGTGCCATCAGTGCGGGGGCCCTTATCACAGATACGCAGTATTTT
CAISAGALITDTQYF
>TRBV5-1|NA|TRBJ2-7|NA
TGCGCCAGCAGCGAACACTACGAGCAGTACTTC
CASSEHYEQYF
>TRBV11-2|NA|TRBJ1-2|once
TGTGCCAGCAGCTTAGGTGGCGGGGGGCCAAACTATGGCTACACCTTC
CASSLGGGGPNYGYTF
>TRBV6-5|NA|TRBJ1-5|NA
TGTGCCAGCACCACCTATAGCAATCAGCCCCAGCATTTT
CASTTYSNQPQHF
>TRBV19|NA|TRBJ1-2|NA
TGTGCCAGTAGAGCTGCGGACAACTATGGCTACACCTTC
CASRAADNYGYTF
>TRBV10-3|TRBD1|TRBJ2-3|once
TGTGCCATCAGGACAGGGGGAGTTGGCACAGATACGCAGTATTTT
CAIRTGGVGTDTQYF
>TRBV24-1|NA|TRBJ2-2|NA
TGTGCCACCAGTGAATGGGCAGGGACCGGGGAGCTGTTTTTT
CATSEWAGTGELFF
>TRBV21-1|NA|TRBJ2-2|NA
NA
CASGFGGGTGELFF
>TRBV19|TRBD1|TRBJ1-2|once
TGTGCCAGTAGTATCTCCCTAACAGGGGCAGGCTACACCTTC
CASSISLTGAGYTF
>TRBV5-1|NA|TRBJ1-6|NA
TGCGCCAGCAGCTTGTCTTGGGACATAGGGGATTCACCCCTCCACTTT
CASSLSWDIGDSPLHF
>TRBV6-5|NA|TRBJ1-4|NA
TGTGCCAGCAGTTACTCAGGGGCGAAAAATGAAAAACTGTTTTTT
CASSYSGAKNEKLFF
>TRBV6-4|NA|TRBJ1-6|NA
TGTGCCAGCAGCCCCGGGGGGGTCGGATCACCCCTCCACTTT
CASSPGGVGSPLHF
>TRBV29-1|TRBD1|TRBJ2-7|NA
TGCAGCGTACTCGGGACAGGGCTCTACGAGCAGTACTTC
CSVLGTGLYEQYF
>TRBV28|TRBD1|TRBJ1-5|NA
TGTGCCAGCAGGCGACAGGGCCATCAGCCCCAGCATTTT
CASRRQGHQPQHF
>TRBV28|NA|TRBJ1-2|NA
TGTGCCAGCAGTGTACAGGCGCCGATCTATGGCTACACCTTC
CASSVQAPIYGYTF
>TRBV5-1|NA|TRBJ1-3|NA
TGCGCCAGCAGCCTTTCTTCTGGAAACACCATATATTTT
CASSLSSGNTIYF
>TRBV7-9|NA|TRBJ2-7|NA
TGTGCCAGCACCCGGACAGACTACGAGCAGTACTTC
CASTRTDYEQYF
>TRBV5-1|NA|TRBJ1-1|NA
TGCGCCAGCAGCTTGGCCCGGGTGGAGACTGAAGCTTTCTTT
CASSLARVETEAFF
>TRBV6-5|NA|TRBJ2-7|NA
TGTGCCAGCAGTTACTCATTTCGTGGCTCCTACGAGCAGTACTTC
CASSYSFRGSYEQYF
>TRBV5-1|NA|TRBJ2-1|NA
TGCGCCAGCAGCTTGGGGAACGCGGGTGGGAATGAGCAGTTCTTC
CASSLGNAGGNEQFF
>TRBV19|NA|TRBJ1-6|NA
TGTGCCAGTAGTATAGATCAATGGGCGGCAGTTACTTCACCCCTCCACTTT
CASSIDQWAAVTSPLHF
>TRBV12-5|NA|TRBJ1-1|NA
TGTGCTAGTCGGGGAGGGGCGTCCGCTTTCTTT
CASRGGASAFF
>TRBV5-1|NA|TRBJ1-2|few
TGCGCCAGCAGCCTTTCGACCGCCTCGGGGGGCTACACCTTC
CASSLSTASGGYTF
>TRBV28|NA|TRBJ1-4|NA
TGTGCCAGCAGTTTCCCACAGGGAGGGACTGAAAAACTGTTTTTT
CASSFPQGGTEKLFF
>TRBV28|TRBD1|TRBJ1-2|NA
TGTGCCAGCAGTTCTCCACCGGAGCGACGGGACAGGGTTGGTGCCTATGGCTACACCTTC
CASSSPPERRDRVGAYGYTF
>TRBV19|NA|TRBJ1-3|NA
TGTGCCAGTAGTCCTACAGGTTCTGGAAACACCATATATTTT
CASSPTGSGNTIYF
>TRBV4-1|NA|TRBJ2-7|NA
TGCGCCAGCAGCCAAGAACGGTCCTACGAGCAGTACTTC
CASSQERSYEQYF
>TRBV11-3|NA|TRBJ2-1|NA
TGTGCCAGCAGCTTACAAGGCATAGGGTATGAGCAGTTCTTC
CASSLQGIGYEQFF
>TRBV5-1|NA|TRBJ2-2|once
TGCGCCAGCGGTGGACAGGGAGGGACCGGGGAGCTGTTTTTT
CASGGQGGTGELFF
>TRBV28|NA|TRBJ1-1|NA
TGTGCCAGCAGTCAGATTGGTAAGGGAGCTTTCTTT
CASSQIGKGAFF
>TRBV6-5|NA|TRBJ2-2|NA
TGTGCCACCCGTAGGGGCCCCGGGGAGCTGTTTTTT
CATRRGPGELFF
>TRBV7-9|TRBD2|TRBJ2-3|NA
TGTGCCAGCAGCTTAGAACTAGCGGGGGCCGATACGCAGTATTTT
CASSLELAGADTQYF
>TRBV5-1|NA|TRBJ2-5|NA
TGCGCCAGCAGCGGGAGGGGGAGTCCAGAAGAGACCCAGTACTTC
CASSGRGSPEETQYF
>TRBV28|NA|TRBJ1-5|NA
TGTGCCAGCAGTCGAACAACGATTCGCAATCAGCCCCAGCATTTT
CASSRTTIRNQPQHF
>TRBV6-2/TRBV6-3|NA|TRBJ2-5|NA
TGTGCCAGCAGTTACGACCTTGGGGAGACCCAGTACTTC
CASSYDLGETQYF
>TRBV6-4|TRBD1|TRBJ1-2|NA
TGTGCCAGCAGTGACATTGGACAGGGTGTCGGAGGCTACACCTTC
CASSDIGQGVGGYTF
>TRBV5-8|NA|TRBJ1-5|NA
TGTGCCAGCAGCTTGGGGCAGTTCAGCAATCAGCCCCAGCATTTT
CASSLGQFSNQPQHF
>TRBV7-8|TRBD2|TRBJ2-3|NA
TGTGCCAGCGGGGGGGGCACAGATACGCAGTATTTT
CASGGGTDTQYF
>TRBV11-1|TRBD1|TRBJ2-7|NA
TGTGCCAGCAGCAAAGGACAGGGGCGCGAGCAGTACTTC
CASSKGQGREQYF
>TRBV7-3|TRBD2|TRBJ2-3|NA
TGTGCCAGCAGCCCCGGGAGGGACGCAGATACGCAGTATTTT
CASSPGRDADTQYF
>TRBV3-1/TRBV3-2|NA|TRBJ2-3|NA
TGTGCCAGCAGCCGTAGGACGGACCCTAGCACAGATACGCAGTATTTT
CASSRRTDPSTDTQYF
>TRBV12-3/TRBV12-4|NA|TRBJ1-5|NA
TGTGCCAGCAGTTTTGGGGGCCAGCCCCAGCATTTT
CASSFGGQPQHF
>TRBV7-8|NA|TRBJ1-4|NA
TGTGCCAGCAGCTTAGAGGCATTTACTAATGAAAAACTGTTTTTT
CASSLEAFTNEKLFF
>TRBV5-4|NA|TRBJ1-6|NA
TGTGCCAGCAGCTTATGGGGGGCTAATTCACCCCTCCACTTT
CASSLWGANSPLHF
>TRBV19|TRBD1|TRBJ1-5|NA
TGTGCCAGTCACCGGGACAGGGGGTACGGTCAGCCCCAGCATTTT
CASHRDRGYGQPQHF